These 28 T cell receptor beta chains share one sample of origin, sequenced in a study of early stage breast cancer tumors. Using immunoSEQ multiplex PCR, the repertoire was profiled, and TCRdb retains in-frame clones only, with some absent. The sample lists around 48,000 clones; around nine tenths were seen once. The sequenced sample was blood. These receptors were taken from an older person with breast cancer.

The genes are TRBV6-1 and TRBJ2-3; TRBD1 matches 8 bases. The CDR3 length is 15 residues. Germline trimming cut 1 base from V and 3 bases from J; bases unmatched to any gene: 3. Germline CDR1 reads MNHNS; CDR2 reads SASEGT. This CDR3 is CASSEGTGRTDTQYF. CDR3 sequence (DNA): TGTGCCAGCAGTGAAGGGACAGGGCGAACAGATACGCAGTATTTT.

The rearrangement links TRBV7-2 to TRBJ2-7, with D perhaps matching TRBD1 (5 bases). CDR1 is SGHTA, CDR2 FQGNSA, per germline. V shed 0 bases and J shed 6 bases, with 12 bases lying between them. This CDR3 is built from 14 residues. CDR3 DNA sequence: TGTGCCAGCAGCTTAGCGGTGGTAGGGGCCGAGCAGTACTTC. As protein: CASSLAVVGAEQYF.

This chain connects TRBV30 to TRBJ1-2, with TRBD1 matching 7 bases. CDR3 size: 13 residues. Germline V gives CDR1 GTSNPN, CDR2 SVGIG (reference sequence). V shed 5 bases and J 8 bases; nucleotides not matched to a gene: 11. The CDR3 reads CAWPWTGLRGYTF. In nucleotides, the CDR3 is TGTGCCTGGCCCTGGACAGGCCTACGGGGCTACACCTTC.

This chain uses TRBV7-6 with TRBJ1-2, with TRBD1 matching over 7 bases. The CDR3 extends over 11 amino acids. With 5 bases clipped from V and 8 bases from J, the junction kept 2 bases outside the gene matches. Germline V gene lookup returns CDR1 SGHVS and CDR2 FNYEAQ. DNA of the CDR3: TGTGCCAGCAGCCCGGGACAGGGCTACACCTTC. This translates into CASSPGQGYTF.

The chain's CDR3 is CASSPGNIYEQYF. The DNA for the CDR3 is TGTGCCAGCAGCCCCGGGAATATCTACGAGCAGTACTTC. The chain uses TRBV7-3 and TRBJ2-7; D is possibly TRBD2 (5 bases). CDR1 SGHTA and CDR2 FQGTGA come from the germline V gene. Trimming removed 5 bases from V and 3 bases from J, with 11 bases in between. The CDR3 contains 13 residues.

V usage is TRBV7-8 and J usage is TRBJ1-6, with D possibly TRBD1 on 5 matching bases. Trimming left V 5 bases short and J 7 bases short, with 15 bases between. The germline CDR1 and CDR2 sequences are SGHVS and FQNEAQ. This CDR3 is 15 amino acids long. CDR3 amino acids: CASSLRDGSNSPLHF. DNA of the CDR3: TGTGCCAGCAGCCTACGGGACGGGAGCAATTCACCCCTCCACTTT.

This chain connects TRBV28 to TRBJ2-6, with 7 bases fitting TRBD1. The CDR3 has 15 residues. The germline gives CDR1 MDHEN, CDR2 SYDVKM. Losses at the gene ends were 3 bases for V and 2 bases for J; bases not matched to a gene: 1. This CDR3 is CASSLTGTGANVLTF. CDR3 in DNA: TGTGCCAGCAGTTTGACAGGGACTGGGGCCAACGTCCTGACTTTC.

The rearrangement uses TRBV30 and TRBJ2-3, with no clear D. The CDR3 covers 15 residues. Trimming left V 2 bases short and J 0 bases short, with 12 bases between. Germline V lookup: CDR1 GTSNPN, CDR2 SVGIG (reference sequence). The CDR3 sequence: CAWSPRFPSTDTQYF. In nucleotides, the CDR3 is TGTGCCTGGAGTCCGCGGTTCCCTAGCACAGATACGCAGTATTTT.

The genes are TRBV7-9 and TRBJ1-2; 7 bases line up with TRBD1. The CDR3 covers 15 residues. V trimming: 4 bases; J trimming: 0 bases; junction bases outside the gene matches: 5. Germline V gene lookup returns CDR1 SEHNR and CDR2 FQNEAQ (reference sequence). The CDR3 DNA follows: TGTGCCAGCAGCTCGGGGGACAGTACTAACTATGGCTACACCTTC. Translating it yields CASSSGDSTNYGYTF.

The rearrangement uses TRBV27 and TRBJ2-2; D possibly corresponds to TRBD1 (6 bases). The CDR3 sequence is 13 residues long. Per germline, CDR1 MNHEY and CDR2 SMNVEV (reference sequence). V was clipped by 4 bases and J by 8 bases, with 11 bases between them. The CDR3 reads CASSSRGIGELFF. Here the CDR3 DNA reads TGTGCCAGCAGTTCCAGGGGTATTGGGGAGCTGTTTTTT.

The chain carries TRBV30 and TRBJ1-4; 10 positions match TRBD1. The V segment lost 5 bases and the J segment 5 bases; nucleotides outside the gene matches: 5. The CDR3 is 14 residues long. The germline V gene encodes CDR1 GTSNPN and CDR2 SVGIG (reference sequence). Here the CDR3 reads CAWQRGQGNEKLFF. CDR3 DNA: TGTGCCTGGCAAAGGGGACAGGGGAATGAAAAACTGTTTTTT.

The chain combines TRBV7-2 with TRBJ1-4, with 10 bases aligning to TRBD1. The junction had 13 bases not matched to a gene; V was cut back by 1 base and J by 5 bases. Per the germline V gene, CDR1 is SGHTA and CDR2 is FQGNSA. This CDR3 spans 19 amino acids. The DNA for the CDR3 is TGTGCCAGCAGCTTAGTCCCGGGACAGGGGCACACAAAGAATGAAAAACTGTTTTTT. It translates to CASSLVPGQGHTKNEKLFF.

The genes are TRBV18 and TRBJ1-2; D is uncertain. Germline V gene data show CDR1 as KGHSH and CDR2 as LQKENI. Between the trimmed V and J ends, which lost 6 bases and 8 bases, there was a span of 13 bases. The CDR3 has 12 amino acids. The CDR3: CASSEEGWGYTF. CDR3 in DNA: TGTGCCAGCTCCGAGGAGGGTTGGGGCTACACCTTC.

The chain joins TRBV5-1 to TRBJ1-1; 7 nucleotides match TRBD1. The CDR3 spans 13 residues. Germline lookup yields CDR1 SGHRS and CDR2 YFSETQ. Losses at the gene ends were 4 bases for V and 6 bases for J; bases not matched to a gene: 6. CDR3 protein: CASSARQGPEAFF. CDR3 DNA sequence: TGCGCCAGCAGCGCCAGACAGGGACCTGAAGCTTTCTTT.

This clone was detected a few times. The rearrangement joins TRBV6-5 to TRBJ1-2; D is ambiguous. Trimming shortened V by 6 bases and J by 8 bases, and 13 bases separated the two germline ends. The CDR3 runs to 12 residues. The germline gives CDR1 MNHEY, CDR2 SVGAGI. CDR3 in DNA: TGTGCCAGCAGCCTGGTCGGGGAAGGCTACACCTTC. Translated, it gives CASSLVGEGYTF.

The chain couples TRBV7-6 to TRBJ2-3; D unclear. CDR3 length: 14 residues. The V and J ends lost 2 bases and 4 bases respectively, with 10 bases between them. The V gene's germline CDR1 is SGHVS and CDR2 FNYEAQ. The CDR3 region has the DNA TGTGCCAGCAGCTTACGCAGGTACCCAGATACGCAGTATTTT. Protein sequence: CASSLRRYPDTQYF.

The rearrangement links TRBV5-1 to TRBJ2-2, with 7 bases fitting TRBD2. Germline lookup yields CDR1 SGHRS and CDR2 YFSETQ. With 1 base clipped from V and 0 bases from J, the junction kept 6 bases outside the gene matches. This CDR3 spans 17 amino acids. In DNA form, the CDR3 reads TGCGCCAGCAGCTTGAGGGCGGGAGTGCCGAACACCGGGGAGCTGTTTTTT. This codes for CASSLRAGVPNTGELFF. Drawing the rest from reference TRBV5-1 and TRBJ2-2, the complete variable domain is KAGVTQTPRYLIKTRGQQVTLSCSPISGHRSVSWYQQTPGQGLQFLFEYFSETQRNKGNFPGRFSGRQFSNSRSEMNVSTLELGDSALYLCASSLRAGVPNTGELFFGEGSRLTVL.

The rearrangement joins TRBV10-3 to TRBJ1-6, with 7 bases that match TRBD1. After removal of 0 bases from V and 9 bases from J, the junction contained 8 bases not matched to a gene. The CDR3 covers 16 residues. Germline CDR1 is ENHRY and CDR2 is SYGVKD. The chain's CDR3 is CAISESRGTAGSPLHF. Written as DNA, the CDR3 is TGTGCCATCAGTGAGTCACGAGGGACAGCCGGTTCACCCCTCCACTTT.

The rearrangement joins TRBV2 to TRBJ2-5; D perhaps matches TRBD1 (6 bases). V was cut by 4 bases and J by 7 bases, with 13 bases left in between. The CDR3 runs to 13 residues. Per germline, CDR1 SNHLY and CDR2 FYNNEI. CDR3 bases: TGTGCCAGCAGTGGAGGGGGTAGTGCGACCCAGTACTTC. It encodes CASSGGGSATQYF.

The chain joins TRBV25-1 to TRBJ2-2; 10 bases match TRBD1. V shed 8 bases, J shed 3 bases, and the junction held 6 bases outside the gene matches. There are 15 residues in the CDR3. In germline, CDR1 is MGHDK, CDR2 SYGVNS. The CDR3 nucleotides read TGTGCCAGCGGCCTCGGGACAGGGGACACCGGGGAGCTGTTTTTT. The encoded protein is CASGLGTGDTGELFF.

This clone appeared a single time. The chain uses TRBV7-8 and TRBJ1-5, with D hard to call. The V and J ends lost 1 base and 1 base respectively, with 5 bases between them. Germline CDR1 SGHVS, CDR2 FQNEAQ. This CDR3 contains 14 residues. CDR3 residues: CASSLGRSNQPQHF. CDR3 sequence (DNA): TGTGCCAGCAGCTTAGGGCGGAGCAATCAGCCCCAGCATTTT. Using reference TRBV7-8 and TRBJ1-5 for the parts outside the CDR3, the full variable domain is GAGVSQSPRYKVAKRGQDVALRCDPISGHVSLFWYQQALGQGPEFLTYFQNEAQLDKSGLPSDRFFAERPEGSVSTLKIQRTQQEDSAVYLCASSLGRSNQPQHFGDGTRLSIL.

The CDR3 region has the DNA TGTGCCAGCAGCTTAGGTATAGCGGGAGGAGGGGAAGATACGCAGTATTTT. Encoded protein: CASSLGIAGGGEDTQYF. The rearrangement links TRBV11-3 to TRBJ2-3; 10 bases match TRBD2. This CDR3 is built from 17 residues. V lost 1 base, J lost 5 bases, and 9 bases stayed unmatched. The V gene's germline CDR1 is SGHNT and CDR2 YENEEA.

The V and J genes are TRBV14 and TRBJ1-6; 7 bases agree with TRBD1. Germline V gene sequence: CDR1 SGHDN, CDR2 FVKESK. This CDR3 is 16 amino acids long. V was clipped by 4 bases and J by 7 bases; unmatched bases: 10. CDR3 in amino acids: CASSRDRDRSNSPLHF. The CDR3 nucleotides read TGTGCCAGCAGCCGAGACCGGGACAGATCGAATTCACCCCTCCACTTT.

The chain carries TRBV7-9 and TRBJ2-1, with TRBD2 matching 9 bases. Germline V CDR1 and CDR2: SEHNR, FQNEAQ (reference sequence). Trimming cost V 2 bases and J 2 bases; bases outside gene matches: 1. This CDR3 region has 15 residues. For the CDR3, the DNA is TGTGCCAGCAGCTTAATAGCGGGAGCCTACAATGAGCAGTTCTTC. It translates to CASSLIAGAYNEQFF.

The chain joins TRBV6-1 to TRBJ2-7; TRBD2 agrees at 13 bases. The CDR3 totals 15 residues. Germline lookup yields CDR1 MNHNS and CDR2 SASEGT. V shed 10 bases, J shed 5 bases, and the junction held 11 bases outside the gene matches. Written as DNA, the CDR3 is TGTGCCACCCTTGTAGGACTAGCGGGAGTCGACGAGCAGTACTTC. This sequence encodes CATLVGLAGVDEQYF.

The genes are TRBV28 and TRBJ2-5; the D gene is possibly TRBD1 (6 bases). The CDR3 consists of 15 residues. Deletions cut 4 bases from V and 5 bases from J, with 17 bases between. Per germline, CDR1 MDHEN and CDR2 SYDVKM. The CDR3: CASSSGEARGETQYF. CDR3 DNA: TGTGCCAGCAGTTCGGGTGAAGCGAGGGGGGAGACCCAGTACTTC.

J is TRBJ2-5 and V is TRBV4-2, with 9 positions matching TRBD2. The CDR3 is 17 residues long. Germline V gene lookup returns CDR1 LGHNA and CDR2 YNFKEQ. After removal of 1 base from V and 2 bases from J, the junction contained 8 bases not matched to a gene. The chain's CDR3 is CASSQVTQRGDQETQYF. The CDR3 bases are TGTGCCAGCAGCCAAGTTACCCAGCGGGGGGATCAAGAGACCCAGTACTTC.

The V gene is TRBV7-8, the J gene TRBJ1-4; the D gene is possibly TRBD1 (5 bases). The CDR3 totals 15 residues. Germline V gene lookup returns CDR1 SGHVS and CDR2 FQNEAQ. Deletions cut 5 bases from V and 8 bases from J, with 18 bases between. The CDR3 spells CASSAVGGAGEKLFF. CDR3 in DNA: TGTGCCAGCAGCGCCGTTGGTGGGGCTGGCGAAAAACTGTTTTTT. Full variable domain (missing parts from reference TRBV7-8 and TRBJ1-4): GAGVSQSPRYKVAKRGQDVALRCDPISGHVSLFWYQQALGQGPEFLTYFQNEAQLDKSGLPSDRFFAERPEGSVSTLKIQRTQQEDSAVYLCASSAVGGAGEKLFFGSGTQLSVL.